This T cell receptor beta chain was observed in a study of T cell responses to AZD1222 COVID-19 vaccine. Study findings and constraints: Of the AZD1222 recipients, only five to seven were seropositive at baseline. It should be noted that donors were predominantly white British and more often female, and clonal diversity was possibly underestimated.

TCRdb keeps only in-frame clones here, not all; method: immunoSEQ multiplex PCR. The sample yields approximately 180,000 clones, roughly 93% seen once. This clone was found a few times. Its antigen is still unknown. Germline V CDR1 and CDR2: SGHDT, YYEEEE. V was cut by 4 bases and J by 8 bases, with 19 bases left in between. CDR3 length equals 16 residues. The chain is built from TRBV5-6 and TRBJ1-6; TRBD1 is a possible D gene (5 bases). This TCR was recovered from an adult who received the MenACWY meningococcal vaccine as a control. This material consisted of peripheral blood, taken 28 days after the second dose of the MenACWY control vaccine. Here the CDR3 reads CASSLGRGSFDSPLHF. In DNA form, the CDR3 reads TGTGCCAGCAGCCTGGGACGAGGGTCCTTCGATTCACCCCTCCACTTT.